This is a list of T cell receptor beta chains from one sample in a study of blood T cells in healthy people across ages. TCRdb analysed the 5' RACE reads with MiXCR anew, one entry per CDR3 protein. The sample yields roughly 2 million distinct CDR3 sequences, approximately 50% seen once. Sequenced input: blood. The source of these receptors is a woman aged 40 to 55 in good health. Both conserved end residues are part of each CDR3. D genes are given only for firm matches. Not all rows give a size; the values are once, few, many and, for expanded clones, a class.

v_call	d_call	clone_size	j_call	cdr3_nt	cdr3_aa
TRBV2	NA	few	TRBJ2-7	TGTGCCAGCGCATCCGCAGGTCGGGGGCACGAGCAGTACTTC	CASASAGRGHEQYF
TRBV15	NA	NA	TRBJ1-5	TGTGCCACCAGCAGAGATGTCCATCAGCCCCAGCATTTT	CATSRDVHQPQHF
TRBV7-9	NA	NA	TRBJ2-1	TGTGCCAGCAGCATCCTGCGATCCTCTCGAGGCAATGAGCAGTTCTTC	CASSILRSSRGNEQFF
TRBV6-6	TRBD1	NA	TRBJ2-7	TGTGCCAGCAGCCTCACGGGACAGGGGCCTAATGAGCAGTACTTC	CASSLTGQGPNEQYF
TRBV7-9	TRBD2	few	TRBJ2-1	TGTGCCAGCAGGTCCGGGAGCAGCGGGGGAAGGTTGAATGAGCAGTTCTTC	CASRSGSSGGRLNEQFF
TRBV13	NA	NA	TRBJ2-1	TGTGCCAGCAGCTCTTGGGGAGTGGATGAGCAGTTCTTC	CASSSWGVDEQFF
TRBV7-2	NA	few	TRBJ2-3	TGTGCCAGCAGCTTTCCACCGCCCAATACGCAGTATTTT	CASSFPPPNTQYF
TRBV7-2	NA	NA	TRBJ1-1	TGTGCCAGCAGCCGTTTGAGACAGACTGAAGCTTTCTTT	CASSRLRQTEAFF
TRBV14	TRBD1	NA	TRBJ2-7	TGTGCCAGCAGCCTCCTAGGGACAGGGGGCGGCGAGCAGTACTTC	CASSLLGTGGGEQYF
TRBV4-3	NA	few	TRBJ2-1	TGCGCCAGCAGCCAAGAAACAGGTCTGGCTGAGCAGTTCTTC	CASSQETGLAEQFF
TRBV29-1	TRBD2	few	TRBJ2-4	TGCAGCGTCGGCGGGCGGGGGGGGACAATAAACATTCAGTACTTC	CSVGGRGGTINIQYF
TRBV7-9	NA	NA	TRBJ2-5	TGTGCCAGCAGCTTAGACAAGTACCAAGAGACCCAGTACTTC	CASSLDKYQETQYF
TRBV6-1	TRBD1	NA	TRBJ1-1	TGTGCCAGCAGCGGGACAGGGGTCGCTGAAGCTTTCTTT	CASSGTGVAEAFF
TRBV29-1	NA	few	TRBJ2-5	TGCAGCGTTCCCCCAGGGACTTCGAAAGAGACCCAGTACTTC	CSVPPGTSKETQYF
TRBV12-3/TRBV12-4	TRBD1	NA	TRBJ1-1	TGTGCCAGCACCCAGTCCGGGACAGAAGACACTGAAGCTTTCTTT	CASTQSGTEDTEAFF
TRBV14	TRBD2	NA	TRBJ2-3	TGTGCCAGCAGCCCCCCGGGACTAGCGCTAAATACGCAGTATTTT	CASSPPGLALNTQYF
TRBV4-2	NA	few	TRBJ1-1	TGTGCCAGCAGCCAAGATCGATGGGGGAACACTGAAGCTTTCTTT	CASSQDRWGNTEAFF
TRBV20-1	NA	few	TRBJ1-2	TGCAGTGCTAGTGGGCAGGGGCCCAACTATGGCTACACCTTC	CSASGQGPNYGYTF
TRBV4-2	TRBD2	NA	TRBJ2-5	TGTGCCAGCAGCCCGGCTAGCGGGGGCCAAGAGACCCAGTACTTC	CASSPASGGQETQYF
TRBV7-2	NA	NA	TRBJ2-5	TGTGCCAGCAGCTCGCCCCGGGGGTTTGAGACCCAGTACTTC	CASSSPRGFETQYF
TRBV28	TRBD2	once	TRBJ2-1	TGTGCCGCCTTGGGACTAGCGGGTTACAATGAGCAGTTCTTC	CAALGLAGYNEQFF
TRBV9	TRBD1	NA	TRBJ2-7	TGTGCCAGCAGCCCGACGGTTGTAGGGACAGGGTCACACGAGCAGTACTTC	CASSPTVVGTGSHEQYF
TRBV9	NA	few	TRBJ1-2	TGTGCCAGCAGCGGTCGGGACATTCTTAACTATGGCTACACCTTC	CASSGRDILNYGYTF
TRBV5-1	TRBD1	few	TRBJ1-2	TGCGCCAGCAGCTCCCACTCGGGACAGAACTATGGCTACACCTTC	CASSSHSGQNYGYTF
TRBV29-1	TRBD2	few	TRBJ2-4	TGCAGCGCCACACTAGCGACAGACATTCAGTACTTC	CSATLATDIQYF
TRBV4-2	TRBD2	NA	TRBJ2-3	TGTGCCAGCAGCCAAGATCCAGGGCGGGGGGGCACAGATACGCAGTATTTT	CASSQDPGRGGTDTQYF
TRBV28	NA	NA	TRBJ2-4	TGTGCCAGCAGTTATTGGAGGGAGGCCAAAAACATTCAGTACTTC	CASSYWREAKNIQYF
TRBV20-1	TRBD1	few	TRBJ1-2	TGCAGTGCTTCCCGAACAGGGGGCTTTGGCTACACCTTC	CSASRTGGFGYTF
TRBV6-1	NA	once	TRBJ1-1	TGTGCCAGCGAAATGGGCAGGTTGAACACTGAAGCTTTCTTT	CASEMGRLNTEAFF
TRBV7-2	NA	NA	TRBJ2-3	TGTGCCAGCAGCTTAGCGATCACTCCCGCCTTTGCAGATACGCAGTATTTT	CASSLAITPAFADTQYF
TRBV3-1	TRBD2	NA	TRBJ2-4	TGTGCCAGCAGCCAAGATCCCCCCAGCGGGAGAGCCAAAAACATTCAGTACTTC	CASSQDPPSGRAKNIQYF
TRBV4-1	NA	few	TRBJ2-1	TGCGCCAGCAGCCAAGATATCGGCGGGGGCCGCCCAAGGTACAATGAGCAGTTCTTC	CASSQDIGGGRPRYNEQFF
TRBV7-2	NA	NA	TRBJ2-7	TGTGCCAGCAGCTTTATCCCCCGGACCCTCGGCGAGCAGTACTTC	CASSFIPRTLGEQYF
TRBV4-2	NA	NA	TRBJ2-1	TGTGCCAGCAGCCAAGAGTGGGCTTACAATGAGCAGTTCTTC	CASSQEWAYNEQFF
TRBV5-1	TRBD1	NA	TRBJ2-7	TGCGCCAGCAGCGATGGCGGGACAGGGCCCTACGAGCAGTACTTC	CASSDGGTGPYEQYF
TRBV7-2	NA	NA	TRBJ1-6	TGTGCCAGCAGCGGCTACAGGGAGGGAAATTCACCCCTCCACTTT	CASSGYREGNSPLHF
TRBV9	TRBD2	NA	TRBJ2-3	TGTGCCAGCAGCCGGGGACTAGTGGGCGCAGATACGCAGTATTTT	CASSRGLVGADTQYF
TRBV4-3	TRBD1	NA	TRBJ2-5	TGCGCCAGCAGCCAAAATGGACAGGCGGCGCAGACCCAGTACTTC	CASSQNGQAAQTQYF
TRBV7-9	TRBD1	NA	TRBJ2-5	TGTGCCAGCAGCTTAGCGACAGGGGAAGAGACCCAGTACTTC	CASSLATGEETQYF
TRBV4-3	TRBD2	NA	TRBJ2-1	TGCGCCAGCAGCCCCTCTAGCGGGGGGTTTGATGAGCAGTTCTTC	CASSPSSGGFDEQFF
TRBV27	TRBD1	NA	TRBJ2-5	TGTGCCAGCAGTTTATCGACAGGGGGGTTTGAGACCCAGTACTTC	CASSLSTGGFETQYF
TRBV12-2	NA	once	TRBJ1-2	TGTGCAAGTCGCCCCTCTACAGGGGCTAACTATGGCTACACCTTC	CASRPSTGANYGYTF
TRBV20-1	NA	NA	TRBJ2-5	TGCAGTGCTAAGGCGGGGTCCTCCCAAGAGACCCAGTACTTC	CSAKAGSSQETQYF
TRBV18	NA	few	TRBJ2-6	TGTGCCAGCTCACAAGGGGTGGCTGGGGCCAACGTCCTGACTTTC	CASSQGVAGANVLTF
TRBV12-3/TRBV12-4	NA	once	TRBJ2-3	TGTGCCAGCAGTTCCCGCAGACCAAACACAGATACGCAGTATTTT	CASSSRRPNTDTQYF
TRBV6-5	TRBD1	NA	TRBJ2-3	TGTGCCAGCAGTAAACAAACAGGGGGCGACACAGATACGCAGTATTTT	CASSKQTGGDTDTQYF
TRBV4-2	NA	few	TRBJ2-5	TGTGCCAGCAGCCAAGCAATTGGGGGACAAGAGACCCAGTACTTC	CASSQAIGGQETQYF
TRBV4-1	TRBD1	few	TRBJ2-1	TGCGCCAGCAGCCACCCGGGACAGGGACACAATGAGCAGTTCTTC	CASSHPGQGHNEQFF
TRBV9	TRBD1	NA	TRBJ2-5	TGTGCCACCAGCTCGGACAGGGGCTGGGAGACCCAGTACTTC	CATSSDRGWETQYF
TRBV13	NA	NA	TRBJ1-5	TGTGCCAGCAGCTTGAGAAAATATAGCAATCAGCCCCAGCATTTT	CASSLRKYSNQPQHF
TRBV20-1	NA	NA	TRBJ2-7	TGCAGTGCTAGATCGTACAGCTCCTACGAGCAGTACTTC	CSARSYSSYEQYF
TRBV20-1	NA	few	TRBJ2-5	TGCAGTGCTAGAGAGGTAGTTTCCAGGGGAAAAGAGACCCAGTACTTC	CSAREVVSRGKETQYF